The rows below give T cell receptor beta chains drawn from one sample of a study of cytomegalovirus exposure and HLA in healthy donors. Measured with immunoSEQ multiplex PCR; TCRdb has only the in-frame clones, and not every one. The sample has approximately 140,000 clones, 80% seen once; the top ten hold about 4%. The source material was PBMCs. The receptors come from a woman in her forties in good health and CMV-seronegative. The CDR3 runs from the conserved cysteine through the conserved F or W. The D gene is left open where the match is weak. Size tells how often a clone was seen (once, few, many) or the class of an expanded clone, and some rows leave it out.

j_call | clone_size | v_call | d_call | cdr3_aa | cdr3_nt
TRBJ2-7 | . | TRBV5-1 | TRBD1 | CASSHSTGGEDEQYF | TGCGCCAGCAGCCACTCGACAGGGGGCGAGGACGAGCAGTACTTC
TRBJ2-7 | . | TRBV27 | TRBD2 | CASSLSGGRGYEQYF | TGTGCCAGCAGTTTAAGCGGGGGGCGGGGTTACGAGCAGTACTTC
TRBJ1-2 | few | TRBV6-1 | . | CASSRTEGANYGYTF | TGTGCCAGCAGCCGGACTGAGGGAGCTAACTATGGCTACACCTTC
TRBJ2-3 | . | TRBV28 | TRBD2 | CASSSRRENTDTQYF | TGTGCCAGCAGCTCCCGGCGGGAGAACACAGATACGCAGTATTTT
TRBJ2-1 | . | TRBV15 | TRBD1 | CATSVLTGGNEQFF | TGTGCCACCAGCGTACTCACAGGGGGGAATGAGCAGTTCTTC
TRBJ2-2 | . | TRBV5-6 | TRBD2 | CASTRHPGLAGGQVGELFF | TGTGCCAGCACCCGACATCCGGGACTAGCGGGAGGGCAGGTCGGGGAGCTGTTTTTT
TRBJ2-3 | . | TRBV5-1 | TRBD2 | CASSLSSGSVDTQYF | TGCGCCAGCAGCTTGTCTAGCGGGAGTGTAGATACGCAGTATTTT
TRBJ1-5 | . | TRBV2 | . | CASSEGRGFYLPQHF | TGTGCCAGCAGTGAAGGACGGGGATTTTATCTGCCCCAGCATTTT
TRBJ1-6 | few | TRBV5-8 | . | CASSLTVNSPLHF | TGTGCCAGCAGCTTGACGGTAAATTCACCCCTCCACTTT
TRBJ2-6 | few | TRBV4-2 | . | CASSQFSSSGANVLTF | TGTGCCAGCAGCCAATTTTCGTCCTCTGGGGCCAACGTCCTGACTTTC
TRBJ1-2 | . | TRBV27 | TRBD1 | CASSFVSNRGRGYTF | TGTGCCTCCTCCTTTGTGTCGAACAGGGGGCGCGGCTACACCTTC
TRBJ2-3 | . | TRBV7-2 | TRBD1 | CASSLAWTGSTDTQYF | TGTGCCAGCAGCTTAGCGTGGACAGGTTCCACAGATACGCAGTATTTT
TRBJ1-6 | . | TRBV7-9 | TRBD1 | CASSSGGTGYSPLHF | TGTGCCAGCAGCTCAGGGGGGACGGGGTATTCACCCCTCCACTTT
TRBJ2-1 | . | TRBV28 | TRBD2 | CASSLNPAGGYNEQFF | TGTGCCAGCAGTTTGAACCCAGCGGGAGGTTACAATGAGCAGTTCTTC
TRBJ1-4 | . | TRBV19 | . | CATKWGGTANEKLFF | TGTGCCACCAAATGGGGGGGTACGGCTAATGAAAAACTGTTTTTT
TRBJ2-7 | few | TRBV21-1 | . | CSLGFGGASYEQYF | TGTTCCCTAGGATTCGGGGGGGCCTCCTACGAGCAGTACTTC
TRBJ2-7 | . | TRBV10-2 | TRBD2 | CASSDIFTSGRNEQYF | TGCGCCAGCAGTGACATTTTTACTAGCGGGAGAAACGAGCAGTACTTC
TRBJ1-2 | . | TRBV6-1 | TRBD1 | CATQVNSQGAGGYTF | TGTGCCACCCAAGTGAATTCGCAGGGGGCTGGGGGCTACACCTTC